The 32 T cell receptor beta chains reported below all come from one sample, sequenced in a study of post-analysis software for immune sequencing data. Points from the study as a whole: Elevated frequency relative to controls characterized roughly five TRBV segments in patients, TRBV5-6, TRBV5-1 and TRBV20-1 among them.

The antigens for these receptors are not known. Presence of unique molecular identifiers characterized the TCR beta cDNA libraries. TCRdb independently ran MiXCR on the PCR reads; one entry per CDR3 protein. This table holds some 190,000 distinct CDR3 sequences, roughly 28% found once. Sequenced sample: blood. All receptors come from a girl between 2 and 17 years old with multiple sclerosis.

This chain links TRBV9 with TRBJ1-1; unclear D gene. V was pared by 0 bases and J by 3 bases, with 0 bases between. From germline, CDR1 is SGDLS and CDR2 YYNGEE. The CDR3 is 11 residues long. CDR3 amino acids: CASSVDTEAFF. The CDR3 coding sequence is TGTGCCAGCAGCGTAGACACTGAAGCTTTCTTT. Drawing the rest from reference TRBV9 and TRBJ1-1, the complete variable domain is DSGVTQTPKHLITATGQRVTLRCSPRSGDLSVYWYQQSLDQGLQFLIQYYNGEERAKGNILERFSAQQFPDLHSELNLSSLELGDSALYFCASSVDTEAFFGQGTRLTVV.

This clonotype was detected once. A much bigger clone sits one base away, suggesting this may be a read error. The CDR3 nucleotides read TGTGCCAGCAGTCGTAACAGGACTGGACTCAATGAGCAGTTCTTC. This codes for CASSRNRTGLNEQFF. This sequence joins TRBV6-5 and TRBJ2-1; D may match TRBD1 or TRBD2 (5 bases each). The ends were cut back, 5 bases at V and 6 bases at J, with 17 bases in the middle. Per germline, CDR1 MNHEY and CDR2 SVGAGI. The CDR3 is 15 residues long.

The table lists this clonotype with a few counts. The rearrangement links TRBV5-6 to TRBJ1-5; perhaps TRBD1 as D (6 bases). There are 14 residues in the CDR3. Deletions cut 4 bases from V and 10 bases from J, with 18 bases between. Germline CDR1 reads SGHDT; CDR2 reads YYEEEE. The CDR3 sequence is CASSGSAGATPQHF. DNA for the CDR3: TGTGCCAGCAGCGGCTCGGCGGGGGCCACTCCCCAGCATTTT.

This clonotype was counted between two and nine times. The CDR3 nucleotides are TGTGCCAGTAGTATAGAGGCTCGACAAGAGACCCAGTACTTC. As protein: CASSIEARQETQYF. The gene calls are TRBV19 and TRBJ2-5; D unclear. This CDR3 contains 14 residues. V was clipped by 0 bases and J by 2 bases, with 7 bases between them. Germline V gene data show CDR1 as LNHDA and CDR2 as SQIVND (reference sequence).

This clonotype was found many times. The V call is TRBV3-1, the J call TRBJ2-7, with D possibly being TRBD2 (6 bases). Trimming took off 4 bases at V and 7 bases at J, with 11 bases between the two ends. The CDR3 has 12 amino acids. Germline V lookup: CDR1 LGHDT, CDR2 YNNKEL (reference sequence). The CDR3 loop is CASSRNSGEQYF. Here the CDR3 DNA reads TGTGCCAGCAGCCGGAACAGCGGGGAGCAGTACTTC.

This chain links TRBV5-1 with TRBJ1-1; the D is unclear. The CDR3 contains 14 residues. The germline V gene has CDR1 SGHRS and CDR2 YFSETQ. The V end lost 0 bases, the J end lost 5 bases, and 11 bases lay between the germline ends. The CDR3 is CASSLDPWRTEAFF. CDR3 nucleotides: TGCGCCAGCAGCTTGGACCCCTGGAGGACTGAAGCTTTCTTT.

This clonotype came up many times. The rearrangement uses TRBV6-1 and TRBJ2-7, with a weak D call TRBD2 (5 bases). Trimming stripped 4 bases from V and 0 bases from J, with 10 bases between. Germline V gives CDR1 MNHNS, CDR2 SASEGT. The CDR3 totals 14 residues. CDR3 nucleotide sequence: TGTGCCAGCAGTGCCCGGGGAGACTCCTACGAGCAGTACTTC. This encodes CASSARGDSYEQYF.

This clonotype was seen a handful of times. A read error may explain this, as a much larger clone is one base away. The chain links TRBV6-1 to TRBJ2-5; D gene unclear. Per the germline V gene, CDR1 is MNHNS and CDR2 is SASEGT. Trimming pared 7 bases from V and 7 bases from J, leaving 13 bases between. There are 12 residues in the CDR3. The CDR3 DNA sequence: TGTGCCAGCACGCTGGAATGGGGGACCCAGTACTTC. Amino acid sequence: CASTLEWGTQYF.

Regarding this clonotype: This may come from a read error, since a much larger clone is one base off. The rearrangement joins TRBV6-1 to TRBJ2-1, with TRBD1 matching over 7 bases. This CDR3 is 15 amino acids long. Germline loops: CDR1 MNHNS, CDR2 SASEGT. In DNA, the CDR3 is TGTGCCGGCAGCTTTTCCGGGACAGTGTACAATGAGCAGTTCTTC. This sequence encodes CAGSFSGTVYNEQFF.

In its sample, this clonotype was seen many times. The J gene is TRBJ2-3, the V gene TRBV6-1; 7 bases agree with TRBD2. V dropped 4 bases and J dropped 5; count of bases not matched to a gene: 12. Germline V gene lookup returns CDR1 MNHNS and CDR2 SASEGT. The CDR3 is made up of 16 amino acids. The CDR3 nucleotides read TGTGCCAGCAGTGGTTCCTTCACCGGGGGGAAAGATACGCAGTATTTT. Protein: CASSGSFTGGKDTQYF.

Comments on this clonotype: A much larger clone differs by one base, so this may be a read error. The rearrangement uses TRBV12-3 or TRBV12-4 and TRBJ2-7; unclear D gene. Trimming removed 4 bases from V and 0 bases from J, with 13 bases in between. The CDR3 is 15 amino acids. CDR3 protein: CASSWSQAFSYEQYF. As DNA, the CDR3 is TGTGCCAGCAGTTGGAGCCAGGCGTTCTCCTACGAGCAGTACTTC.

The gene calls are TRBV7-2 and TRBJ2-2, with 7 bases identical to TRBD2. The CDR3 runs 14 residues. J was trimmed by 8 bases and V by 0 bases; bases with no gene match: 3. Germline CDR1 SGHTA, CDR2 FQGNSA. The CDR3 region is CASSLAGGLGELFF. Written as DNA, the CDR3 is TGTGCCAGCAGCTTAGCGGGAGGGTTAGGGGAGCTGTTTTTT.

This clonotype was counted ten times or more. The V call is TRBV7-8, the J call TRBJ2-7; perhaps TRBD1 as D (5 bases). The V gene lost 2 bases and the J gene lost 2 bases, with 28 bases spanning the gap. This CDR3 is 20 amino acids long. CDR1 and CDR2 (germline): SGHVS, FQNEAQ. The CDR3 loop reads CASSLPTWAPEGHLTYEQYF. Written as DNA, the CDR3 is TGTGCCAGCAGCTTACCAACCTGGGCCCCTGAAGGACACTTGACCTACGAGCAGTACTTC.

This clonotype was picked up many times. The J gene is TRBJ2-7, the V gene TRBV4-1; 9 nucleotides agree with TRBD1. The CDR3 runs 14 residues. V gave up 1 base and J gave up 6 bases; unmatched junction bases: 4. CDR1 and CDR2 from the germline V gene are MGHRA and YSYEKL. CDR3: CASSQGDRVSEQYF. CDR3 bases: TGCGCCAGCAGCCAAGGGGACAGGGTAAGCGAGCAGTACTTC.

This clonotype was observed at least ten times. The chain has TRBV10-1 and TRBJ2-7; D could derive from TRBD1 or TRBD2 (5 bases each). V was trimmed by 9 bases and J by 4 bases, leaving 22 bases between them. The CDR3 has 15 amino acids. The germline V gene encodes CDR1 WNHNN and CDR2 SYGVQD (reference sequence). For the CDR3, the DNA is TGCGCCAGAACCCCCCTTCCGGGACGGGTTTACGAGCAGTACTTC. Its translation is CARTPLPGRVYEQYF.

Details on this clonotype: A much larger clone lies a single base off, so this may be a read error. The rearrangement links TRBV20-1 to TRBJ2-1; D may be TRBD2 (5 bases). Trimming took 2 bases from V and 13 from J, leaving 21 bases between them. The germline V gene encodes CDR1 DFQATT and CDR2 SNEGSKA (reference sequence). The CDR3 covers 14 residues. DNA of the CDR3: TGCAGTGCTAGATTCCTAGCAGTGAAAGAGACCCAGTTCTTC. Residues: CSARFLAVKETQFF.

Remarks on this clonotype: This may come from a read error, since a much larger clone is one base off. The V gene is TRBV7-9, the J gene TRBJ1-1; no reliable D call. CDR3 length equals 12 residues. Trimming cost V 5 bases and J 1 base, with 5 bases left between them. From germline, CDR1 is SEHNR and CDR2 FQNEAQ (reference sequence). In nucleotides, the CDR3 is TGTGCCAGCAGCAAGACGAACACTGAAGCTTTCTTT. This sequence encodes CASSKTNTEAFF.

A word on this clonotype: Being one base from a much bigger clone, this may be a read error. The chain combines TRBV18 with TRBJ2-3; D remains unclear. Germline V gene lookup returns CDR1 KGHSH and CDR2 LQKENI. This CDR3 has 14 amino acids. CDR3: CASPPPIGTDTQYF. Written as DNA, the CDR3 is TGTGCCAGCCCACCACCTATCGGCACAGATACGCAGTATTTT.

As for this clonotype: This may stem from a read error, because a much larger clone lies one nucleotide away. This CDR3 is missing its conserved last phenylalanine or tryptophan, likely due to a read error. The chain carries TRBV20-1 and TRBJ2-1, with D unclear. Trimming removed 0 bases from V and 1 base from J, with 10 bases in between. From germline, CDR1 is DFQATT and CDR2 SNEGSKA (reference sequence). The CDR3 length is 15 residues. The CDR3 loop is CSARDDGGSYNEQFL. CDR3 DNA: TGCAGTGCTAGAGATGACGGCGGTTCCTACAATGAGCAGTTCTTA.

This clonotype was seen once. The chain combines TRBV11-2 with TRBJ2-7, with a weak D call TRBD2 (5 bases). Germline CDR1 SGHAT, CDR2 FQNNGV. The CDR3 contains 12 residues. Trimming stripped 6 bases from V and 3 bases from J, with 9 bases between. DNA of the CDR3: TGTGCCAGCAGTCGGACTGACTACGAGCAGTACTTC. It encodes CASSRTDYEQYF. The variable domain in full, with the rest retrieved from reference TRBV11-2 and TRBJ2-7, is EAGVAQSPRYKIIEKRQSVAFWCNPISGHATLYWYQQILGQGPKLLIQFQNNGVVDDSQLPKDRFSAERLKGVDSTLKIQPAKLEDSAVYLCASSRTDYEQYFGPGTRLTVT.

Ten or more counts support this clonotype. This chain uses TRBV10-3 with TRBJ2-7, with D unclear. The germline gives CDR1 ENHRY, CDR2 SYGVKD. Trimming cost V 3 bases and J 7 bases, with 10 bases left between them. This CDR3 contains 12 residues. This CDR3 reads CAISDMSWEQYF. The CDR3 DNA is TGTGCCATCAGTGATATGTCTTGGGAGCAGTACTTC.

In this sample, this clonotype turned up many times. The rearrangement joins TRBV20-1 to TRBJ2-7, with TRBD1 identical over 10 bases. Germline V CDR1 and CDR2: DFQATT, SNEGSKA (reference sequence). This CDR3 has 13 amino acids. After removal of 5 bases from V and 5 bases from J, the junction contained 6 bases not matched to a gene. The CDR3 sequence is CSARRQGADEQYF. The CDR3 nucleotides are TGCAGTGCTCGCAGACAGGGGGCGGACGAGCAGTACTTC.

This clonotype occurred many times. This rearrangement joins TRBV6-1 to TRBJ2-7; maybe TRBD2 (6 bases). Germline CDR1 and CDR2: MNHNS and SASEGT. The CDR3 spans 14 residues. V gave up 6 bases and J gave up 3 bases, with 15 bases separating them. CDR3 nucleotide sequence: TGTGCCAGCAGCCAGCGGGTAGGATTCTACGAGCAGTACTTC. It specifies CASSQRVGFYEQYF.

The rearrangement links TRBV6-1 to TRBJ1-1; 9 positions agree with TRBD1. V was clipped by 6 bases and J by 5 bases; unmatched bases: 7. This CDR3 comprises 14 residues. Germline CDR1 reads MNHNS; CDR2 reads SASEGT. CDR3 protein: CASREGQGYTEAFF. The CDR3 bases are TGTGCCAGCAGGGAGGGACAGGGATATACTGAAGCTTTCTTT.

To note about this clonotype: This clone may be a read error of a much larger clone one base away. The rearrangement joins TRBV5-1 to TRBJ2-7; 12 positions agree with TRBD2. The J call is uncertain, as TRBJ2-5 better fits the DNA end. CDR1 SGHRS and CDR2 YFSETQ come from the germline V gene. The CDR3 length is 14 residues. The CDR3 reads CASGPGTSGETQYF. The CDR3 DNA follows: TGCGCCAGCGGCCCCGGGACTAGCGGGGAGACCCAGTACTTC.

This clonotype has more than one count but fewer than ten. The chain couples TRBV6-5 to TRBJ2-7, with unresolved D. This CDR3 is built from 14 residues. CDR1 is MNHEY, CDR2 SVGAGI, per germline. Trimming took 0 bases from V and 1 from J, leaving 7 bases between them. CDR3 residues: CASSYSGRSYEQYF. The DNA for the CDR3 is TGTGCCAGCAGTTACTCAGGCAGGTCCTACGAGCAGTACTTC.

This clonotype was seen repeatedly, ten times or more. The chain carries TRBV7-9 and TRBJ2-3; TRBD1 might be the D (5 bases). The V gene lost 0 bases and the J gene lost 1 base, with 8 bases spanning the gap. Germline CDR1 SEHNR, CDR2 FQNEAQ (reference sequence). The CDR3 has 15 residues. The CDR3: CASSLARARTDTQYF. Here the CDR3 DNA reads TGTGCCAGCAGCTTAGCCAGGGCGCGCACAGATACGCAGTATTTT.

This clonotype showed up many times. The J gene is TRBJ2-1, the V gene TRBV5-6; D gene ambiguous. Deletions cut 2 bases from V and 5 bases from J, with 14 bases between. The germline V gene encodes CDR1 SGHDT and CDR2 YYEEEE. The CDR3 extends over 15 amino acids. CDR3: CASSFYLSLNNEQFF. In DNA form, the CDR3 reads TGTGCCAGCAGCTTCTATTTGTCTTTAAACAATGAGCAGTTCTTC.

This clonotype was counted a few times. The CDR3 bases are TGCAGTGCTAGAGATTACGGGGCCGGGGAGCTGTTTTTT. Amino acids: CSARDYGAGELFF. This chain connects TRBV20-1 to TRBJ2-2; D is possibly TRBD2 (5 bases). Germline-derived CDR1 and CDR2 are DFQATT and SNEGSKA (reference sequence). The CDR3 has 13 amino acids. Trimming left V 0 bases short and J 6 bases short, with 8 bases between.

On this clonotype: Being one base from a much bigger clone, this may be a read error. The gene calls are TRBV25-1 and TRBJ2-7; 8 positions match TRBD2. The CDR3 sequence is 14 residues long. Germline V gene lookup returns CDR1 MGHDK and CDR2 SYGVNS. V shed 6 bases, J shed 7 bases, and the junction held 11 bases outside the gene matches. Here the CDR3 DNA reads TGTGCCAGCAGAGGAGCGGGAGAGTTCGATGAGCAGTACTTC. Its protein product is CASRGAGEFDEQYF.

This clonotype occurred a few times. The V and J genes are TRBV7-3 and TRBJ2-2; no clear D. The ends were cut back, 2 bases at V and 4 bases at J, with 11 bases in the middle. The V gene's germline CDR1 is SGHTA and CDR2 FQGTGA. The CDR3 is 15 residues long. The CDR3 region has the DNA TGTGCCAGCAGCTTAGGTGGAACCAGCACCGGGGAGCTGTTTTTT. Protein sequence: CASSLGGTSTGELFF.

This clonotype was seen a handful of times. This chain uses TRBV7-9 with TRBJ1-5; 7 bases map to TRBD1. J was trimmed by 2 bases and V by 4 bases; bases with no gene match: 8. The CDR3 has 16 amino acids. Germline lookup yields CDR1 SEHNR and CDR2 FQNEAQ (reference sequence). DNA for the CDR3: TGTGCCAGCAGCTCTACGACAGGGATTGGCAATCAGCCCCAGCATTTT. Amino acid sequence: CASSSTTGIGNQPQHF. The whole variable domain, filled in from reference TRBV7-9 and TRBJ1-5, reads DTGVSQNPRHKITKRGQNVTFRCDPISEHNRLYWYRQTLGQGPEFLTYFQNEAQLEKSRLLSDRFSAERPKGSFSTLEIQRTEQGDSAMYLCASSSTTGIGNQPQHFGDGTRLSIL.